This TCR beta chain was sequenced for a study of human T cells and chemical hapten exposure. The wider study: Variation in per-sample TCR yields came mainly from small pooled library volume differences.

On this clonotype: Its target is unknown.

It was from unfractionated whole blood that total RNA was extracted. Unique molecular identifiers were linked by the library to individual cDNA molecules. In the original workflow: More than 95,000 TCRs per sample was the median, with a range of about 20,000 to 700,000. MiXCR was run by TCRdb on the 5' RACE reads, yielding one entry per CDR3 protein. These V and J calls originate from TCRdb's pipeline instead of the authors' own analysis. The sample includes 95,000 to 120,000 distinct CDR3 sequences, more than 15% seen only once; the top ten take approximately 3%. Whole-study findings and limits: DPC sensitization left the count of TCRs above 1 in 1000 unchanged.

This TCR was sampled from a human donor in good health.

CDR3 protein: CASSQVWTGGSGELFF. In nucleotides, the CDR3 is TGTGCCAGCAGCCAAGTGTGGACGGGAGGGAGCGGGGAGCTGTTTTTT. The genes are TRBV7-8 and TRBJ2-2; the match to TRBD2 covers 8 bases. Germline V gene sequence: CDR1 SGHVS, CDR2 FQNEAQ. CDR3 size: 16 residues. V shed 5 bases and J 7 bases; nucleotides not matched to a gene: 12.